One and the same sample provided the 5 T cell receptor beta chains below, sequenced in a study of blood T cell repertoires in COVID-19. Libraries were prepared by immunoSEQ multiplex PCR; TCRdb keeps only in-frame clonotypes and omits some of them. In the table there are about 320,000 clones, roughly 85% of which are singletons. The sample consisted of peripheral blood. Every receptor here comes from a human donor in a cohort sampled during active COVID-19.

This chain joins TRBV30 and TRBJ1-2; no reliable D call. Germline V CDR1 and CDR2: GTSNPN, SVGIG (reference sequence). V lost 0 bases and J lost 8, with 13 bases in between. The CDR3 is 13 residues long. The CDR3 bases are TGTGCCTGGAGTGTCGGAGGGATCGAAGGCTACACCTTC. This codes for CAWSVGGIEGYTF.

CDR3 sequence (DNA): TGTGCCAGCAGCCAAGATTTCAAAGATACGCAGTATTTT. It codes for CASSQDFKDTQYF. The rearrangement uses TRBV3-1 (or the pseudogene TRBV3-2) and TRBJ2-3; D call uncertain. The CDR3 is made up of 13 amino acids. Germline V lookup: CDR1 LGHDT, CDR2 YNNKEL (reference sequence). Trimming stripped 0 bases from V and 5 bases from J, with 6 bases between.

The V and J genes are TRBV29-1 and TRBJ2-4; D is perhaps TRBD2 (6 bases). CDR3 size: 12 residues. Germline V lookup: CDR1 SQVTM, CDR2 ANQGSEA. V was trimmed by 4 bases and J by 9 bases, leaving 13 bases between them. The CDR3 loop is CSVGGDVGIQYF. The DNA of the CDR3 is TGCAGCGTTGGGGGGGACGTTGGCATTCAGTACTTC.

V is TRBV7-2 and J is TRBJ1-3; D is possibly TRBD1 (6 bases). The CDR3 covers 14 residues. Germline values: CDR1 SGHTA, CDR2 FQGNSA. Trimming pared 3 bases from V and 4 bases from J, leaving 10 bases between. This CDR3 reads CASSLGAPGNTIYF. For the CDR3, the DNA is TGTGCCAGCAGCTTGGGGGCGCCCGGAAACACCATATATTTT. The whole variable domain, remainder taken from reference TRBV7-2 and TRBJ1-3, is GAGVSQSPSNKVTEKGKDVELRCDPISGHTALYWYRQSLGQGLEFLIYFQGNSAPDKSGLPSDRFSAERTGGSVSTLTIQRTQQEDSAVYLCASSLGAPGNTIYFGEGSWLTVV.

The chain couples TRBV11-2 to TRBJ1-1, with 8 nucleotides matching TRBD1. The CDR3 covers 17 residues. Germline V CDR1 and CDR2: SGHAT, FQNNGV. The junction had 11 bases not matched to a gene; V was cut back by 5 bases and J by 0 bases. This chain's CDR3 is CASSRPGQVLMNTEAFF. In DNA form, the CDR3 reads TGTGCCAGCAGCCGACCGGGACAGGTTCTTATGAACACTGAAGCTTTCTTT.